These T cell receptor beta chains were read from a single sample in a study of T cell responses to AZD1222 COVID-19 vaccine. Assay used: immunoSEQ multiplex PCR; TCRdb lists only in-frame clones, some missing. The data show about 84,000 clones, roughly nine tenths seen once. This material consisted of peripheral blood, taken 28 days after the second AZD1222 dose. The receptor source for this set is an adult who received the AZD1222 COVID-19 vaccine. Each CDR3 is given with its conserved first and last residue. The order of the fields is V gene, J gene, CDR3 protein.

TRBV12-3/TRBV12-4	TRBJ2-7	CASSIGTGEQYF
TRBV6-6	TRBJ1-4	CATGTGNEKLFF
TRBV13	TRBJ2-6	CASSIDGANVLTF
TRBV9	TRBJ2-6	CASSVGTGLTGANVLTF
TRBV12-3/TRBV12-4	TRBJ1-1	CASSPRGGEAFF
TRBV18	TRBJ1-6	CASSSQGSNNSPLHF
TRBV4-3	TRBJ2-4	CASSQGAVGGVTKAKNIQYF
TRBV10-3	TRBJ2-1	CATTGTISYNEQFF
TRBV19	TRBJ2-1	CASSTPGQGRNEQFF
TRBV6-5	TRBJ2-5	CASSRPGTLETQYF
TRBV7-6	TRBJ2-1	CASSPGPANEQFF
TRBV29-1	TRBJ2-1	CSAPSGTYYNEQFF
TRBV7-6	TRBJ1-4	CASTEHGQGWEKLFF
TRBV12-5	TRBJ1-2	CASAFSQGGYTF
TRBV10-2	TRBJ2-3	CATQLGGSTDTQYF
TRBV10-3	TRBJ1-2	CAISESRQGTNYGYTF
TRBV4-2	TRBJ2-2	CASSQGGNQLRNTGELFF
TRBV27	TRBJ2-2	CASRPRTSSQGELFF
TRBV14	TRBJ1-2	CASLEGESANYGYTF
TRBV18	TRBJ2-3	CASSPRDRVTDTQYF
TRBV28	TRBJ2-7	CASSFLSSGSSYEQYF
TRBV7-2	TRBJ2-5	CASSLTGGQETQYF
TRBV19	TRBJ2-2	CASSLDYRGRTTGELFF
TRBV5-6	TRBJ1-2	CASSSPRTGNYGYTF
TRBV2	TRBJ2-3	CASSVIQTTDTQYF
TRBV28	TRBJ1-3	CASILGHTIYF
TRBV5-8	TRBJ1-4	CASSPNRGEKLFF
TRBV27	TRBJ1-1	CASSLYGRSGSEAFF
TRBV29-1	TRBJ2-1	CSVARQGDEQFF
TRBV6-2/TRBV6-3	TRBJ2-2	CASNPSGGTGELFF
TRBV3-1/TRBV3-2	TRBJ1-1	CASSQGPEAFF
TRBV4-2	TRBJ2-7	CASSHQSRLSGGRPYEQYF
TRBV24-1	TRBJ1-4	CATSDPGTNEKLFF
TRBV2	TRBJ1-3	CASSDPLLGQGLNTIYF
TRBV24-1	TRBJ1-3	CATSDPRGSGNTIYF
TRBV5-4	TRBJ2-6	CASSPDRDFLTF
TRBV6-6	TRBJ2-7	CASSYEGRDYEQYF
TRBV10-3	TRBJ1-2	CAISERTGGLTGYTF
TRBV29-1	TRBJ1-1	CSVEEVHNTEAFF
TRBV15	TRBJ1-6	CATSRRQGESPLHF
TRBV10-3	TRBJ2-5	CAISERGSQETQYF
TRBV9	TRBJ1-1	CASSDPGERPEAFF
TRBV6-6	TRBJ1-2	CASSSTDRTHYGYTF
TRBV28	TRBJ1-2	CASITGDYGYTF
TRBV9	TRBJ1-5	CASSEGQGYNQPQHF
TRBV4-1	TRBJ2-7	CASSQDSTYEQYF
TRBV5-4	TRBJ2-7	CASSLPGPFSEQYF
TRBV24-1	TRBJ2-7	CATSVLGQRESYEQYF